This TCR beta chain emerged from a study of shared clonotypes between healthy human individuals. This clone appeared once. The same CDR3 is also encoded by other DNA sequences in this sample. Naive-designated CD8 cells lacked CD45RO, were positively enriched for CCR7, and omitted terminally differentiated effector memory CD45RA+ cells. Healthy and HIV-negative, the adult donors had no recent acute infections or vaccinations. Several immunoSEQ plates received, in even portions, the genomic DNA of each subset. Source study methods: Junction-only sequences produced by ImmunoSEQ had no quality scores, so filtering differed. Here immunoSEQ multiplex PCR was the method, and the copy in TCRdb shows in-frame clones only, minus some. V and J calls plus clone size are reproduced from that table; the DNA served to infer D and trimming. The table shows about 1,900,000 clones, with approximately 95% occurring only once.

The CDR3 covers 12 residues. Per the germline V gene, CDR1 is GTSNPN and CDR2 is SVGIG (reference sequence). V was trimmed by 2 bases and J by 4 bases, leaving 7 bases between them. The source is a young man in good health. V and J are TRBV30 and TRBJ2-3, with D possibly TRBD1 on 5 matching bases. The specimen was naive CD8+ T cells sorted from blood. CDR3 loop: CAWSLGPDTQYF. The CDR3 DNA reads TGTGCCTGGAGTCTGGGGCCAGATACGCAGTATTTT.